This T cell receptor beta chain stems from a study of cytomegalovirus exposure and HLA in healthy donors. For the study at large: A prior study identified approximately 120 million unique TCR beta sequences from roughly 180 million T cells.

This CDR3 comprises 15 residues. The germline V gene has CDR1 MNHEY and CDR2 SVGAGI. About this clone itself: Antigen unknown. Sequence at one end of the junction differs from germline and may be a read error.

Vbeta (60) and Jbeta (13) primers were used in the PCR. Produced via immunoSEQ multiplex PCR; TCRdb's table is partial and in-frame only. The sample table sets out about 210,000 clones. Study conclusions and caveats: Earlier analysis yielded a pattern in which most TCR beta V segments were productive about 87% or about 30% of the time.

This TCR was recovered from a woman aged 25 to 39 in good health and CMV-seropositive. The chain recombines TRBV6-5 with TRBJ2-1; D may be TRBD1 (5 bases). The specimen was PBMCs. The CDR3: CASSYFPAGSNEQFF. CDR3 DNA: TGTGCCAGCAGCTACTTCCCGGCAGGGTCTAATGAGCAGTTCTTC.